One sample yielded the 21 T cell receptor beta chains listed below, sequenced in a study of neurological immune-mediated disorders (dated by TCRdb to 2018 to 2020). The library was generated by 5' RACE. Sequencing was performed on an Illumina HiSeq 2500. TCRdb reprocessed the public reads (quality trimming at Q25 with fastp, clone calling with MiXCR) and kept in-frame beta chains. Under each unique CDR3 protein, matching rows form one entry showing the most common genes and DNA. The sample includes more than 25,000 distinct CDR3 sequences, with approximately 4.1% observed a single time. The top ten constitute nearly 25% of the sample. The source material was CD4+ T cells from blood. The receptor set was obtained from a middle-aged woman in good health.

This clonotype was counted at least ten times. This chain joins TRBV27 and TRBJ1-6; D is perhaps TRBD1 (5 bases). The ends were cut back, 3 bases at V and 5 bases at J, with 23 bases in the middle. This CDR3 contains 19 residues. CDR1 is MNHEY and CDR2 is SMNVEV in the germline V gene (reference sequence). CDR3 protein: CASSFRWAGPSPNNSPLHF. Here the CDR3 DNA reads TGTGCCAGCAGTTTCCGCTGGGCAGGGCCAAGTCCAAATAATTCACCCCTCCACTTT.

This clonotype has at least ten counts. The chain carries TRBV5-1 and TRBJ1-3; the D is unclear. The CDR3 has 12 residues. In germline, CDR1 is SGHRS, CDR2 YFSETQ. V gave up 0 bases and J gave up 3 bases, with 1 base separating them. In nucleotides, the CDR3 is TGCGCCAGCAGCTTGGTTGGAAACACCATATATTTT. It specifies CASSLVGNTIYF.

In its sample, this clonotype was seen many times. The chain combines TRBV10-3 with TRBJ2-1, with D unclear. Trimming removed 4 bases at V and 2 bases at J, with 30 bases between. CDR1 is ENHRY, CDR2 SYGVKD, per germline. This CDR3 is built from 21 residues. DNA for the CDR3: TGTGCCATCAGTGGGAAAAGAATGCCTGTTCCAAGGCCCGGTGCCTACAATGAGCAGTTCTTC. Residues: CAISGKRMPVPRPGAYNEQFF.

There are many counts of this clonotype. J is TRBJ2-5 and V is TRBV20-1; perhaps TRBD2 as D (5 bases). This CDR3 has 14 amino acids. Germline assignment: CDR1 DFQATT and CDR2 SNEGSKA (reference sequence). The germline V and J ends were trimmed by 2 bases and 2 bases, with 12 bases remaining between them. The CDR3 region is CSARRGAAQETQYF. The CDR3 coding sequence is TGCAGTGCTAGACGGGGAGCGGCTCAAGAGACCCAGTACTTC.

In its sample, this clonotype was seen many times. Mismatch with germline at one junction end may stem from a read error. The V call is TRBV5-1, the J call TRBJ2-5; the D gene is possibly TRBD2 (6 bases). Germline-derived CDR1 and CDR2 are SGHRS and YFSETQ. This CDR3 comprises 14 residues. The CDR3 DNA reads TGCGCCAGCAGATTGGACGGGAGACAAGAGACCCAGTACTTC. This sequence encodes CASRLDGRQETQYF.

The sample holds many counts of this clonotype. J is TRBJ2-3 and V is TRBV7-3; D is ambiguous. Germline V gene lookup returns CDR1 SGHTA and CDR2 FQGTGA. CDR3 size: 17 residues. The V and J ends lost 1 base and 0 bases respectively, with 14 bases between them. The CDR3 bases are TGTGCCAGCAGCTTAAGGTCTGGGCAGCCTAGCACAGATACGCAGTATTTT. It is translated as CASSLRSGQPSTDTQYF.

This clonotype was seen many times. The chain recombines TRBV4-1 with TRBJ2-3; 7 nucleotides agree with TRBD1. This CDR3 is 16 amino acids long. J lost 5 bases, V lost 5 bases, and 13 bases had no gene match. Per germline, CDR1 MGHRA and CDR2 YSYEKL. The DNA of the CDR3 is TGCGCCAGCAGCTTACACCGGGACAGCAGTATAGATACGCAGTATTTT. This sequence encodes CASSLHRDSSIDTQYF.

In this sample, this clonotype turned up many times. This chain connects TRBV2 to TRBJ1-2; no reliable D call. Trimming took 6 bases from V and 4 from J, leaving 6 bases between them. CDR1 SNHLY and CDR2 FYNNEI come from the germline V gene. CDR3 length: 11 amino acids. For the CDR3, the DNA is TGTGCCAGCAGCGGGTCCTATGGCTACACCTTC. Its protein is CASSGSYGYTF.

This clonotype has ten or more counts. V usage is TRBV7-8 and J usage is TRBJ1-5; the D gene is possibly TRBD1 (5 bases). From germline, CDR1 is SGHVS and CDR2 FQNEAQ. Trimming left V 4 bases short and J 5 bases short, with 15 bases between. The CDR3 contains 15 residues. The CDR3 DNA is TGTGCCAGCAGCTCTGTCCAGGGAAGATATCAGCCCCAGCATTTT. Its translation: CASSSVQGRYQPQHF.

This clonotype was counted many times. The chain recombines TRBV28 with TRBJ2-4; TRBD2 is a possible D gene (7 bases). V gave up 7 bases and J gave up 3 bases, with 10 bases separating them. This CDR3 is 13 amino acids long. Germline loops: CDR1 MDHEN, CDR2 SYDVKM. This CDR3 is CASMGGLKNIQYF. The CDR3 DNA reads TGTGCCAGCATGGGGGGGCTCAAAAACATTCAGTACTTC.

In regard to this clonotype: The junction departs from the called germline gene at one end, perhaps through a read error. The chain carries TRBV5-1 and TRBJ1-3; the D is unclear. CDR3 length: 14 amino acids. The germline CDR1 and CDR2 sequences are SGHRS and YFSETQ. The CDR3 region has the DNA TGCGCCGGCAGCTTAGATGGGTTTGGAAACACCATATATTTT. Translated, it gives CAGSLDGFGNTIYF. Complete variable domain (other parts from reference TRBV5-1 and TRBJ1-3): KAGVTQTPRYLIKTRGQQVTLSCSPISGHRSVSWYQQTPGQGLQFLFEYFSETQRNKGNFPGRFSGRQFSNSRSEMNVSTLELGDSALYLCAGSLDGFGNTIYFGEGSWLTVV.

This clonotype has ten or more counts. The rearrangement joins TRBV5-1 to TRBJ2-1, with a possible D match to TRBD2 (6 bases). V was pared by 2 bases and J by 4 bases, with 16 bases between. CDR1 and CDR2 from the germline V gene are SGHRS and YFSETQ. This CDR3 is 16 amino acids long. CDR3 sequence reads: CASSLIRGVGYNEQFF. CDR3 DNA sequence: TGCGCCAGCAGCTTAATTCGCGGGGTAGGGTACAATGAGCAGTTCTTC.

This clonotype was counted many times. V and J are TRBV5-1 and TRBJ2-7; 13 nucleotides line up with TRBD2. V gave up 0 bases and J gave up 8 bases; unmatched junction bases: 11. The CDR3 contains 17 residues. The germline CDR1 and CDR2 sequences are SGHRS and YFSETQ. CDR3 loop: CASSLANPGTSGKQQYF. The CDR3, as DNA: TGCGCCAGCAGCTTGGCAAATCCCGGGACTAGCGGGAAACAGCAGTACTTC. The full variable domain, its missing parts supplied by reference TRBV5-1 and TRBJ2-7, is KAGVTQTPRYLIKTRGQQVTLSCSPISGHRSVSWYQQTPGQGLQFLFEYFSETQRNKGNFPGRFSGRQFSNSRSEMNVSTLELGDSALYLCASSLANPGTSGKQQYFGPGTRLTVT.

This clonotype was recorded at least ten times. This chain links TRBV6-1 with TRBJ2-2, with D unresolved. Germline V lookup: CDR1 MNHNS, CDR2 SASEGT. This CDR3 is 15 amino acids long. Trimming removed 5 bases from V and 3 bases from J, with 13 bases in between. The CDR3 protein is CASSYTPADTGELFF. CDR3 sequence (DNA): TGTGCCAGCAGTTATACCCCTGCGGACACCGGGGAGCTGTTTTTT.

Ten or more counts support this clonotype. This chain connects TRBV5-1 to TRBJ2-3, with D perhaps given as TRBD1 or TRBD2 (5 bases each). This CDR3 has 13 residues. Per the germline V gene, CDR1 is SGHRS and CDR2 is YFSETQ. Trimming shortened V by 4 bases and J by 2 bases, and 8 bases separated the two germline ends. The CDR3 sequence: CASSGTYTDTQYF. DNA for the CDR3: TGCGCCAGCAGCGGGACGTACACAGATACGCAGTATTTT. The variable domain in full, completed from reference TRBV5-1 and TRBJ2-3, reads KAGVTQTPRYLIKTRGQQVTLSCSPISGHRSVSWYQQTPGQGLQFLFEYFSETQRNKGNFPGRFSGRQFSNSRSEMNVSTLELGDSALYLCASSGTYTDTQYFGPGTRLTVL.

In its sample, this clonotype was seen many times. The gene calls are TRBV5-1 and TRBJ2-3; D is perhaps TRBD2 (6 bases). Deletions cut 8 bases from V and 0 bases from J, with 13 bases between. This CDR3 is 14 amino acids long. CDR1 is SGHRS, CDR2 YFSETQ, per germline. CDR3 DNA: TGCGCCAGTTCGGGGGATCTTAGCACAGATACGCAGTATTTT. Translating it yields CASSGDLSTDTQYF. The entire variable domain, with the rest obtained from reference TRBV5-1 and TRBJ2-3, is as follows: KAGVTQTPRYLIKTRGQQVTLSCSPISGHRSVSWYQQTPGQGLQFLFEYFSETQRNKGNFPGRFSGRQFSNSRSEMNVSTLELGDSALYLCASSGDLSTDTQYFGPGTRLTVL.

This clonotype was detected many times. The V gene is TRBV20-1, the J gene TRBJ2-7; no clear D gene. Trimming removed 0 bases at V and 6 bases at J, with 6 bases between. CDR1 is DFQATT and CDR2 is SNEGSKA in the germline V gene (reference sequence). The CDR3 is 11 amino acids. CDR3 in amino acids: CSARDYPEQYF. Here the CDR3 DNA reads TGCAGTGCTAGAGATTACCCCGAGCAGTACTTC.

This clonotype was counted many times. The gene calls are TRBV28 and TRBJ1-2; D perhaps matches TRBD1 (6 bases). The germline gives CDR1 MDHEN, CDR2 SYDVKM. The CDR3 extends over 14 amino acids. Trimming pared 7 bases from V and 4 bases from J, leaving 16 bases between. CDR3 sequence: CASTPREQGYGYTF. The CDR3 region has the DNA TGTGCCAGCACCCCACGGGAACAGGGCTATGGCTACACCTTC.

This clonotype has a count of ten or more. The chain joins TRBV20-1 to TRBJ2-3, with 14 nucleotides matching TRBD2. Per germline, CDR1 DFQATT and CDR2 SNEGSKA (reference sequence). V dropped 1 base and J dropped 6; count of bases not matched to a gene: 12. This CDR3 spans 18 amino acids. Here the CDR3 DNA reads TGCAGTGCTAGAGGGGAGGGACTAGCGGGAGTATCTCCCGATACGCAGTATTTT. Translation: CSARGEGLAGVSPDTQYF.

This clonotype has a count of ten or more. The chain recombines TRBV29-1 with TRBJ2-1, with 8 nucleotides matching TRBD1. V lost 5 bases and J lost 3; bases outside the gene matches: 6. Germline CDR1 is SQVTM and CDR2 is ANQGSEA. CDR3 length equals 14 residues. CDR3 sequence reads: CSVKAGGFYNEQFF. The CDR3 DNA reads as TGCAGCGTTAAGGCAGGGGGCTTCTACAATGAGCAGTTCTTC.

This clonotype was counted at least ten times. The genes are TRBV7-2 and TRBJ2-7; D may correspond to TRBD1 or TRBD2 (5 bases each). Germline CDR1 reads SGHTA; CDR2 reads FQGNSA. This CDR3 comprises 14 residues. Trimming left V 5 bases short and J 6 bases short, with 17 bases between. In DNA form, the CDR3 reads TGTGCCAGCAGCAGGGACCGGTCACAACTCGAGCAGTACTTC. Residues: CASSRDRSQLEQYF.